This TCR beta chain came from a study of cytomegalovirus exposure and HLA in healthy donors. CDR1 is SEHNR, CDR2 FQNEAQ, per germline (reference sequence). The CDR3 totals 15 residues. Concerning this clone: Germline and junction disagree at one end, which may indicate a read error.

The PCR used 60 Vbeta and 13 Jbeta primers. The method was immunoSEQ multiplex PCR; TCRdb's version includes in-frame clones alone and lacks a portion of them. The sample comprises 150,000 or so clones, 70% to 80% of which are singletons, and roughly 1.6% rests with the top ten. Sequencing input: PBMCs. This chain uses TRBV7-9 with TRBJ1-2; D ambiguous. This clonotype originated in a man aged 40-49 years in good health and CMV-seronegative. The CDR3, as DNA: TGTTCCAGCACCCTCCTAGACCCGGGGAACTATGGCTACACCTTC. It specifies CSSTLLDPGNYGYTF.